The 30 T cell receptor beta chains below were found in one sample sequenced in a study of radiotherapy plus CTLA-4 blockade in lung cancer. Measured with immunoSEQ multiplex PCR; TCRdb has only the in-frame clones, and not every one. The sample shows just under 60,000 clones, about 70% of them seen only once. The specimen comprised peripheral blood, sampled from a patient treated with radiotherapy plus ipilimumab. The receptors come from a human donor with non-small cell lung cancer whose response to radiotherapy plus ipilimumab could not be evaluated.

This clone was seen a single time. The CDR3 DNA follows: TGTGCCAGCAGTGCCCCTAGCGGGGGGCGAAATACGCAGTATTTT. Protein: CASSAPSGGRNTQYF. V is TRBV6-5 and J is TRBJ2-3; 11 bases are shared with TRBD2. V shed 5 bases and J 7 bases; nucleotides not matched to a gene: 8. This CDR3 spans 15 amino acids. From germline, CDR1 is MNHEY and CDR2 SVGAGI.

The chain carries TRBV2 and TRBJ1-5; the match to TRBD1 covers 8 bases. V dropped 6 bases and J dropped 0; count of bases not matched to a gene: 4. Germline CDR1 SNHLY, CDR2 FYNNEI. The CDR3 totals 15 residues. The chain's CDR3 is CASRGDRFSNQPQHF. The DNA for the CDR3 is TGTGCCAGCAGGGGGGACAGGTTTAGCAATCAGCCCCAGCATTTT.

The V gene is TRBV18, the J gene TRBJ1-5; TRBD1 matches at 7 bases. This CDR3 region has 16 residues. Germline V CDR1 and CDR2: KGHSH, LQKENI. The J segment lost 2 bases and the V segment lost 3 bases, leaving 7 bases of the junction unmatched. The chain's CDR3 is CASSPPTGMGNQPQHF. CDR3 coding DNA: TGTGCCAGCTCACCCCCGACAGGGATGGGCAATCAGCCCCAGCATTTT. Full variable domain (remainder filled in from reference TRBV18 and TRBJ1-5): NAGVMQNPRHLVRRRGQEARLRCSPMKGHSHVYWYRQLPEEGLKFMVYLQKENIIDESGMPKERFSAEFPKEGPSILRIQQVVRGDSAAYFCASSPPTGMGNQPQHFGDGTRLSIL.

This clone appeared a few times. V gene TRBV6-5 combines with J gene TRBJ1-3, with a weak D call TRBD1 (5 bases). The CDR3 sequence is 14 residues long. V lost 2 bases, J lost 0 bases, and 5 bases lay in between. Germline V gives CDR1 MNHEY, CDR2 SVGAGI. CDR3 region: CASSYRGSGNTIYF. CDR3 nucleotide sequence: TGTGCCAGCAGTTACAGGGGCTCTGGAAACACCATATATTTT.

The chain has TRBV5-6 and TRBJ2-2; 7 positions agree with TRBD1. Germline CDR1 is SGHDT and CDR2 is YYEEEE. V lost 4 bases, J lost 0 bases, and 15 bases stayed unmatched. The CDR3 extends over 19 amino acids. As DNA, the CDR3 is TGTGCCAGCAGCACAATCTTTCGTCGACAGGGCGCGAACACCGGGGAGCTGTTTTTT. The encoded protein is CASSTIFRRQGANTGELFF.

The genes are TRBV11-2 and TRBJ2-1, with D uncertain. This CDR3 contains 11 residues. CDR1 is SGHAT and CDR2 is FQNNGV in the germline V gene. Trimming stripped 6 bases from V and 9 bases from J, with 9 bases between. This CDR3 is CASSILFEQFF. As DNA, the CDR3 is TGTGCCAGCAGTATTTTATTTGAGCAGTTCTTC. Full variable domain (missing parts from reference TRBV11-2 and TRBJ2-1): EAGVAQSPRYKIIEKRQSVAFWCNPISGHATLYWYQQILGQGPKLLIQFQNNGVVDDSQLPKDRFSAERLKGVDSTLKIQPAKLEDSAVYLCASSILFEQFFGPGTRLTVL.

This sequence joins TRBV29-1 and TRBJ2-1, with 7 bases matching TRBD1. V dropped 2 bases and J dropped 5; count of bases not matched to a gene: 0. Germline CDR1 is SQVTM and CDR2 is ANQGSEA. The CDR3 has 12 amino acids. This CDR3 reads CSVEQGDNEQFF. CDR3 DNA: TGCAGCGTTGAACAGGGGGACAATGAGCAGTTCTTC.

There are a few counts of this clone. V gene TRBV4-1 combines with J gene TRBJ2-7, with 8 bases fitting TRBD1. This CDR3 has 14 residues. The germline V gene has CDR1 MGHRA and CDR2 YSYEKL. The V segment lost 4 bases and the J segment 2 bases; nucleotides outside the gene matches: 4. CDR3 DNA sequence: TGCGCCAGCAGCCTTGGACAGGGTGCCTACGAGCAGTACTTC. Its translation is CASSLGQGAYEQYF.

This chain links TRBV28 with TRBJ1-2; weak D call: TRBD1 (5 bases). The CDR3 is made up of 17 amino acids. The germline V gene has CDR1 MDHEN and CDR2 SYDVKM. V shed 0 bases and J shed 1 base, with 15 bases lying between them. The CDR3 DNA follows: TGTGCCAGCAGTTTATGGGGGGGAACACATGATAACTATGGCTACACCTTC. Protein product: CASSLWGGTHDNYGYTF.

This clone was found a few times. The chain recombines TRBV6-1 with TRBJ1-3; D is uncertain. This CDR3 region has 15 residues. Germline loops: CDR1 MNHNS, CDR2 SASEGT. Trimming removed 4 bases from V and 0 bases from J, with 10 bases in between. CDR3: CASSAGFSSGNTIYF. The CDR3 DNA sequence: TGTGCCAGCAGTGCGGGTTTCAGCTCTGGAAACACCATATATTTT.

This rearrangement joins TRBV4-2 to TRBJ2-7, with 7 positions matching TRBD2. V was clipped by 4 bases and J by 5 bases; unmatched bases: 17. This CDR3 is built from 17 residues. Germline lookup yields CDR1 LGHNA and CDR2 YNFKEQ. The CDR3 DNA reads TGTGCCAGCAGCCCCGGGGGGAGCGGGGCGGGTCGGGACGAGCAGTACTTC. Residues: CASSPGGSGAGRDEQYF.

The rearrangement uses TRBV7-3 and TRBJ1-1; tentative D call: TRBD1 (6 bases). This CDR3 contains 15 residues. The germline V gene encodes CDR1 SGHTA and CDR2 FQGTGA. Trimming removed 5 bases at V and 4 bases at J, with 17 bases between. The CDR3 nucleotides read TGTGCCAGCAGCGTAGAAGGGGGTGGCGGCACTGAAGCTTTCTTT. Residues: CASSVEGGGGTEAFF.

This clone has only a few counts. A far bigger clonotype differs at one base, so this is likely a read error. Other DNA sequences in the same sample also yield this CDR3. The genes are TRBV5-4 and TRBJ1-1; TRBD1 matches at 8 bases. After removal of 4 bases from V and 0 bases from J, the junction contained 8 bases not matched to a gene. The germline gives CDR1 SGHNT, CDR2 YYREEE (reference sequence). The CDR3 has 16 amino acids. This chain's CDR3 is CASSHRTGNLNTEAFF. The CDR3, as DNA: TGTGCCAGCAGCCATCGGACAGGGAATTTGAACACTGAAGCTTTCTTT. The full variable domain, completed using reference TRBV5-4 and TRBJ1-1, is ETGVTQSPTHLIKTRGQQVTLRCSSQSGHNTVSWYQQALGQGPQFIFQYYREEENGRGNFPPRFSGLQFPNYSSELNVNALELDDSALYLCASSHRTGNLNTEAFFGQGTRLTVV.

This clone was counted only a few times. The chain has TRBV29-1 and TRBJ2-5, with D perhaps matching TRBD1 (6 bases). Germline V gives CDR1 SQVTM, CDR2 ANQGSEA. The V gene lost 5 bases and the J gene lost 11 bases, with 21 bases spanning the gap. This CDR3 is 13 amino acids long. Written as DNA, the CDR3 is TGCAGCGTTTTCCGGGACACCGTTTCGAAGCAGTACTTC. Protein sequence: CSVFRDTVSKQYF.

V gene TRBV25-1 combines with J gene TRBJ1-5; D remains unclear. Germline loops: CDR1 MGHDK, CDR2 SYGVNS. V lost 6 bases and J lost 5, with 20 bases in between. The CDR3 consists of 16 residues. DNA for the CDR3: TGTGCCAGCAGACTCTTTGAGGCCTCCGGGGATCAGCCCCAGCATTTT. Amino acids: CASRLFEASGDQPQHF.

CDR3 loop: CASSSPQGSLSSNQPQHF. DNA for the CDR3: TGTGCCAGTAGTTCACCACAGGGAAGCCTATCTAGCAATCAGCCCCAGCATTTT. This chain joins TRBV19 and TRBJ1-5; D perhaps matches TRBD1 (6 bases). Trimming removed 5 bases at V and 0 bases at J, with 20 bases between. The CDR3 totals 18 residues. CDR1 and CDR2 from the germline V gene are LNHDA and SQIVND (reference sequence).

The chain joins TRBV4-1 to TRBJ2-1; TRBD2 matches 14 bases. This CDR3 has 17 residues. The V and J ends lost 0 bases and 9 bases, in that order; junction bases with no gene match: 7. The germline CDR1 and CDR2 sequences are MGHRA and YSYEKL. The CDR3 is CASSQEATSGGASEQFF. In DNA, the CDR3 is TGCGCCAGCAGCCAAGAGGCGACTAGCGGGGGGGCCTCTGAGCAGTTCTTC.

This sequence joins TRBV7-8 and TRBJ2-3, with 7 nucleotides matching TRBD1. J lost 6 bases, V lost 1 base, and 4 bases had no gene match. CDR1 is SGHVS, CDR2 FQNEAQ, per germline. The CDR3 runs to 14 residues. The CDR3 reads CASSLGEGADTQYF. Written as DNA, the CDR3 is TGTGCCAGCAGCTTAGGAGAGGGGGCGGATACGCAGTATTTT.

This clone was seen only a few times. This chain links TRBV18 with TRBJ2-5, with 7 bases matching TRBD1. The CDR3 spans 13 residues. V lost 3 bases and J lost 4; bases outside the gene matches: 2. Per the germline V gene, CDR1 is KGHSH and CDR2 is LQKENI. CDR3 in amino acids: CASSPRQGETQYF. The CDR3 DNA follows: TGTGCCAGCTCACCTCGACAGGGAGAGACCCAGTACTTC.

J is TRBJ2-5 and V is TRBV5-1, with 7 bases fitting TRBD2. From germline, CDR1 is SGHRS and CDR2 YFSETQ. J was trimmed by 2 bases and V by 6 bases; bases with no gene match: 4. The CDR3 consists of 13 residues. The CDR3 region has the DNA TGCGCCAGCACCCGGGAGGTTCAAGAGACCCAGTACTTC. As protein: CASTREVQETQYF.

The chain uses TRBV6-5 and TRBJ1-2; possibly TRBD1 for D (5 bases). CDR1 MNHEY and CDR2 SVGAGI come from the germline V gene. CDR3 length: 14 amino acids. The V end was cut by 5 bases, the J end by 1 base, with 11 bases between. The CDR3 DNA reads as TGTGCCAGCAGTACCCCGGGGGTTAACTATGGCTACACCTTC. Its protein is CASSTPGVNYGYTF.

The gene calls are TRBV7-9 and TRBJ1-1; 9 bases map to TRBD1. Germline V gene lookup returns CDR1 SEHNR and CDR2 FQNEAQ (reference sequence). Losses at the gene ends were 0 bases for V and 6 bases for J; bases not matched to a gene: 14. The CDR3 sequence is 18 residues long. CDR3 sequence reads: CASSLAPRDRAFGAEAFF. CDR3 coding DNA: TGTGCCAGCAGCTTAGCCCCCCGGGACAGGGCCTTTGGCGCTGAAGCTTTCTTT. Filled out from reference TRBV7-9 and TRBJ1-1, the complete variable domain reads DTGVSQNPRHKITKRGQNVTFRCDPISEHNRLYWYRQTLGQGPEFLTYFQNEAQLEKSRLLSDRFSAERPKGSFSTLEIQRTEQGDSAMYLCASSLAPRDRAFGAEAFFGQGTRLTVV.

The J gene is TRBJ2-1, the V gene TRBV12-5; the match to TRBD2 covers 7 bases. Germline CDR1 is LGHNT and CDR2 is FRNRAP. V lost 5 bases to trimming and J lost 8 bases; unmatched junction nucleotides: 12. The CDR3 contains 15 residues. CDR3 sequence: CASGLDRDLADEQFF. The CDR3 bases are TGTGCTAGTGGTCTCGACCGGGACCTAGCGGATGAGCAGTTCTTC.

The rearrangement links TRBV9 to TRBJ2-3; the D gene is possibly TRBD2 (7 bases). With 5 bases removed from V and 2 bases from J, the gap between germline ends came to 15 bases. Germline assignment: CDR1 SGDLS and CDR2 YYNGEE. The CDR3 consists of 15 residues. This CDR3 is CASSLRGGFTDTQYF. The DNA of the CDR3 is TGTGCCAGCAGTTTAAGGGGGGGGTTCACAGATACGCAGTATTTT.

The CDR3 coding sequence is TGTGCCAGTAGTATACCCACCCGACAGGGGGGACTTGAAAAACTGTTTTTT. Its translation is CASSIPTRQGGLEKLFF. The chain has TRBV19 and TRBJ1-4; TRBD1 aligns across 9 bases. The CDR3 has 17 residues. V lost 2 bases to trimming and J lost 7 bases; unmatched junction nucleotides: 11. CDR1 is LNHDA and CDR2 is SQIVND in the germline V gene (reference sequence). The full variable domain, in which reference TRBV19 and TRBJ1-4 provide the parts outside the CDR3, is DGGITQSPKYLFRKEGQNVTLSCEQNLNHDAMYWYRQDPGQGLRLIYYSQIVNDFQKGDIAEGYSVSREKKESFPLTVTSAQKNPTAFYLCASSIPTRQGGLEKLFFGSGTQLSVL.

This rearrangement joins TRBV27 to TRBJ1-2, with 7 bases identical to TRBD1. The V gene's germline CDR1 is MNHEY and CDR2 SMNVEV (reference sequence). Germline trimming cut 3 bases from V and 3 bases from J; bases unmatched to any gene: 4. The CDR3 totals 14 residues. CDR3 amino acids: CASSFHGTDYGYTF. CDR3 nucleotide sequence: TGTGCCAGCAGTTTCCACGGGACAGACTATGGCTACACCTTC.

The chain couples TRBV6-1 to TRBJ2-1, with 14 bases lining up with TRBD2. This CDR3 has 17 residues. V gave up 1 base and J gave up 7 bases; unmatched junction bases: 6. Germline loops: CDR1 MNHNS, CDR2 SASEGT. CDR3 protein: CASSEDLRTSGRNEQFF. The CDR3 DNA follows: TGTGCCAGCAGTGAAGATTTACGGACTAGCGGGAGGAATGAGCAGTTCTTC.

The chain employs TRBV19 and TRBJ1-2; maybe TRBD1 (5 bases). Germline V gives CDR1 LNHDA, CDR2 SQIVND (reference sequence). The ends were cut back, 3 bases at V and 4 bases at J, with 12 bases in the middle. There are 14 residues in the CDR3. The CDR3 region is CASSIGGHSYGYTF. As DNA, the CDR3 is TGTGCCAGTAGTATCGGCGGACATAGCTATGGCTACACCTTC.

J is TRBJ2-7 and V is TRBV2, with 10 bases that match TRBD2. Trimming at V came to 8 bases and at J to 5 bases, leaving 12 bases not matched to a gene. The germline gives CDR1 SNHLY, CDR2 FYNNEI. The CDR3 is 15 residues long. The CDR3 is CASSYTGTSAHEQYF. The CDR3 coding sequence is TGTGCCAGCTCCTACACCGGGACTAGCGCCCACGAGCAGTACTTC.

The J gene is TRBJ1-2, the V gene TRBV5-5, with 7 nucleotides matching TRBD1. The CDR3 has 14 residues. The V segment lost 2 bases and the J segment 4 bases; nucleotides outside the gene matches: 5. Germline V gene lookup returns CDR1 SGHKS and CDR2 YYEKEE (reference sequence). The CDR3 DNA reads as TGTGCCAGCAGCTTCCAGGGGGGCCCCTATGGCTACACCTTC. The encoded protein is CASSFQGGPYGYTF.